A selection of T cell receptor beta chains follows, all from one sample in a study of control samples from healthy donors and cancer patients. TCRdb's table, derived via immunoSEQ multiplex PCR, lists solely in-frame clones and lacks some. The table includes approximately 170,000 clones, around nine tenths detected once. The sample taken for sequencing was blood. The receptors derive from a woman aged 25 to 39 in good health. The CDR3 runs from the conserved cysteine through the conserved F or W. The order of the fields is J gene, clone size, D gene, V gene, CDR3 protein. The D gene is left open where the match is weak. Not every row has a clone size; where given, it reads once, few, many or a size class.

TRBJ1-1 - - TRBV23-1 CASSHVGTHPPLGTEAFF
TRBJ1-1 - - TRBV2 CASSSGVQNTEAFF
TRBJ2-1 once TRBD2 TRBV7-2 CASSLATTSGYNEQFF
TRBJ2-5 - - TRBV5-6 CASSLQQQETQYF
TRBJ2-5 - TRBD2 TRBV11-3 CASSLGLAGGPMQETQYF
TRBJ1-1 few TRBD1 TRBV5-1 CASSLVVRGHTEAFF
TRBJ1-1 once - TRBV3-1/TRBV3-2 CASSQGAGHAEAFF
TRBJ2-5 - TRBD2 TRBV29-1 CSVSRAGVGETQYF
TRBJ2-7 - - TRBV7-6 CASSSGPADSYEQYF
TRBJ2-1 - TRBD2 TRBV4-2 CASSQEPSGGYNEQFF
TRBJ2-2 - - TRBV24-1 CATSEGRNTGELFF
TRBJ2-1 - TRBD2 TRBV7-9 CASSPPGLAGDEQFF
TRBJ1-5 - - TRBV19 CASSGMGNQPQHF
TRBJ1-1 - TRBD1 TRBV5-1 CASSPQGSSVNTEAFF
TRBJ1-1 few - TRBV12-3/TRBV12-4 CASSRGVTEAFF
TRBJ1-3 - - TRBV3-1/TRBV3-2 CASSQDQGTYSGNTIYF
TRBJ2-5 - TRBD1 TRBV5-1 CASSLGAPPGQGALLETQYF
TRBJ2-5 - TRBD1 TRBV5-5 CASTLGQGVRETQYF
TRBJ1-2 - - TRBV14 CASSQAGLWWRRAGYTF
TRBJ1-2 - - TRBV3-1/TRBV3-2 CASNSNHRGMDGYTF
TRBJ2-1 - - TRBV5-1 CASSFIGNNEQFF
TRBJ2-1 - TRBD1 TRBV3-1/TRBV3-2 CASSHRQGEQFF
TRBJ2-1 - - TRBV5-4 CASSLGQSIYNEQFF
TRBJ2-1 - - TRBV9 CASSGTGSGEQFF
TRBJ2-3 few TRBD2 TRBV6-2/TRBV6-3 CASSPRGGGDTQYF
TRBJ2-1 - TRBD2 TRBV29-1 CSVEKGLATYNEQFF
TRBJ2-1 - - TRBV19 CASSPDRWTGYLSSYNEQFF
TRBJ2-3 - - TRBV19 CASSVSWGADTQYF
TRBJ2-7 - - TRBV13 CASRHLGGAEQYF
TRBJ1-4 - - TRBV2 CASGHREGSEKLFF
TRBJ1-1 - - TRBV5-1 CASSLVGDTEAFF
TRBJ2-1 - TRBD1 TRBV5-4 CASSITGTGIPHEQFF
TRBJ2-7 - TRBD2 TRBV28 CASSFRLAGFREQYF
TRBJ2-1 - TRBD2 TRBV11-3 CASSLEGGPQEQFF
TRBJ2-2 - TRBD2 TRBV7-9 CASSLSGGLDTGELFF
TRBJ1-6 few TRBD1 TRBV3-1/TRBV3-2 CASSQDTWDRNSPLHF
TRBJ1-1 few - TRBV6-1 CASSEGSGVTEAFF
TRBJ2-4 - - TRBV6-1 CASSEIGLAKNIQYF
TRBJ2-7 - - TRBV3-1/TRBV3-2 CASSQVSLGHLSYEQYF
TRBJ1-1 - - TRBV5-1 CASSLAGRGWNTEAFF
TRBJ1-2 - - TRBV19 CASSHVGGFSDYTF
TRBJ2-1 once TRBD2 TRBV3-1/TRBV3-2 CASSQGGGRANEQFF
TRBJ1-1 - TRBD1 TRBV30 CAWCPGQGAEAFF
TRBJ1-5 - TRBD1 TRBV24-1 CATRHRGPWVWPQHF
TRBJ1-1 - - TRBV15 CATSYGRQNTEAFF
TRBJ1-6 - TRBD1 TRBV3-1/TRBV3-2 CASSTRGGQINSPLHF
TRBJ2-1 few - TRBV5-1 CASSLGPENNEQFF
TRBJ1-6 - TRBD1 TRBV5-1 CASHPGGGGYNSPLHF
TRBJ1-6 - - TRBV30 CAWSVMRSPLHF
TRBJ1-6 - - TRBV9 CASSVGLSPNSPLHF
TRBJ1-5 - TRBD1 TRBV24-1 CATSEGGTGYSNQPQHF
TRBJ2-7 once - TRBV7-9 CASSLADREQYF
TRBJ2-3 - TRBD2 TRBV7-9 CASSSRGGTSNPTDTQYF
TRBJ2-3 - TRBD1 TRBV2 CASRGQGITAQYF
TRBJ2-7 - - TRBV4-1 CASSHLAESSYEQYF
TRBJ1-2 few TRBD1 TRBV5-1 CASSLTAGGGYGYTF
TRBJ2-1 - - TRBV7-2 CASSLSSSYNEQFF
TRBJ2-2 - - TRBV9 CASSAEGAGELFF